The sequence of this T cell receptor (beta chain) was determined in a study of T-cell reconstitution after alpha-beta-depleted transplantation in children. Preparation of the TCRbeta library involved a method that used unique molecular identifiers. TCRdb processed the PCR reads anew with MiXCR; each CDR3 protein has one entry. The repertoire holds hundreds of thousands of distinct CDR3 sequences, approximately 15% seen once, with approximately 5% in the top ten. The CDR3 has 14 residues. Germline-derived CDR1 and CDR2 are LNHNV and YYDKDF (reference sequence). V lost 0 bases to trimming and J lost 4 bases, with 10 bases between them. Findings and limits, study-wide: Most T-cell counts and diversity one year after the transplant came from T cells that were newly produced. Several hundred expanded graft clones reportedly were the source of alpha-beta T cells about two months after transplant. Recipient T cells and thymic progenitors that survived were the source of the high TCRbeta diversity seen at day 60 in some patients.

This clonotype was seen at least ten times. What it recognizes is unknown. The sample here was PBMCs, mostly from graft donor cells, taken 360 days after TCRalphabeta/CD19-depleted stem cell transplant. The chain couples TRBV15 to TRBJ2-7, with D possibly being TRBD2 (6 bases). This sequence was found in a male patient younger than 18 who had a stem cell transplant for acute lymphoblastic leukemia, so the T cells may come from the graft donor. CDR3 sequence: CATSRDSSGYEQYF. The CDR3 DNA follows: TGTGCCACCAGCAGAGATAGTAGCGGATACGAGCAGTACTTC.